This T cell receptor beta chain is drawn from a study of control samples from healthy donors and cancer patients. The table came from immunoSEQ multiplex PCR; TCRdb's copy has only in-frame clones and leaves some out. The sample contains about 49,000 clones, 80% to 90% of which appear only once. CDR1 is SGHNT and CDR2 is YENEEA in the germline V gene. The V gene lost 5 bases and the J gene lost 0 bases, with 11 bases spanning the gap. CDR3 length: 15 amino acids. Sequenced input: PBMCs. This rearrangement joins TRBV11-3 to TRBJ2-1; tentatively, D is TRBD2 (6 bases). This clonotype originated in a woman aged 50 to 65 with lung cancer. CDR3 sequence: CASSPRDFSYNEQFF. DNA of the CDR3: TGTGCCAGCAGCCCCAGGGACTTCTCCTACAATGAGCAGTTCTTC.